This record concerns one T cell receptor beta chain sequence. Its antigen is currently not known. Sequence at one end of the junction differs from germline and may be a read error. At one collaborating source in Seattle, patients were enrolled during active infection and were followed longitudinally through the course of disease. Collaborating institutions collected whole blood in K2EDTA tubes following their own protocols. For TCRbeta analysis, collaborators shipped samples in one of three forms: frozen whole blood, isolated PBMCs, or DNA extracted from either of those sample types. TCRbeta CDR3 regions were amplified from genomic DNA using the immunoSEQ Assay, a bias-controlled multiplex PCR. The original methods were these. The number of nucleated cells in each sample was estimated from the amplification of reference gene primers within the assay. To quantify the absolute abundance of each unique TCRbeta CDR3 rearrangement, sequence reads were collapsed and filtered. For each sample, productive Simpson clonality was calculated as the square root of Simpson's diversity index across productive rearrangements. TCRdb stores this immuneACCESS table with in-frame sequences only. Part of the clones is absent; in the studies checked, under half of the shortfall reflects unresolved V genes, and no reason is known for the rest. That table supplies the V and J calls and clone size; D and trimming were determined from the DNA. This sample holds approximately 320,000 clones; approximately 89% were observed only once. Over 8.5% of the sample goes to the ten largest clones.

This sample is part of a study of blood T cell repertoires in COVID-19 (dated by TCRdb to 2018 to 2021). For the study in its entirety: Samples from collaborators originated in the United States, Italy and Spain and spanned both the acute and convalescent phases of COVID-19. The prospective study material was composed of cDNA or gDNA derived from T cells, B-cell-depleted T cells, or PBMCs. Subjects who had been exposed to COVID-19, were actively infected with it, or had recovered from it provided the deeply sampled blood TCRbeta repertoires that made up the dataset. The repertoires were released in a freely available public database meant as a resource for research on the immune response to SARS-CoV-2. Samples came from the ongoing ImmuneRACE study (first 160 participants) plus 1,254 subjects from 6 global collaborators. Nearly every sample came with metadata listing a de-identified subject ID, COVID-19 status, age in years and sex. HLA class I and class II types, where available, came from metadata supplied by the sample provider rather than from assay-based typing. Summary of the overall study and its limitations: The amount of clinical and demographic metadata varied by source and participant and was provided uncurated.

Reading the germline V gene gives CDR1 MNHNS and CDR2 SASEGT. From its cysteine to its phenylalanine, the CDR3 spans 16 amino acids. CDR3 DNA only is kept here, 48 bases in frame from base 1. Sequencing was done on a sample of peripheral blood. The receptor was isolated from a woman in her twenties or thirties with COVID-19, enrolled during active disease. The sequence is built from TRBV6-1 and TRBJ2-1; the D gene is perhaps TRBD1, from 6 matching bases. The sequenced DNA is TGTGCCAGCAGGGAAGTACAGGGAGTATACTACAATGAGCAGTTCTTC. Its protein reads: CASREVQGVYYNEQFF.